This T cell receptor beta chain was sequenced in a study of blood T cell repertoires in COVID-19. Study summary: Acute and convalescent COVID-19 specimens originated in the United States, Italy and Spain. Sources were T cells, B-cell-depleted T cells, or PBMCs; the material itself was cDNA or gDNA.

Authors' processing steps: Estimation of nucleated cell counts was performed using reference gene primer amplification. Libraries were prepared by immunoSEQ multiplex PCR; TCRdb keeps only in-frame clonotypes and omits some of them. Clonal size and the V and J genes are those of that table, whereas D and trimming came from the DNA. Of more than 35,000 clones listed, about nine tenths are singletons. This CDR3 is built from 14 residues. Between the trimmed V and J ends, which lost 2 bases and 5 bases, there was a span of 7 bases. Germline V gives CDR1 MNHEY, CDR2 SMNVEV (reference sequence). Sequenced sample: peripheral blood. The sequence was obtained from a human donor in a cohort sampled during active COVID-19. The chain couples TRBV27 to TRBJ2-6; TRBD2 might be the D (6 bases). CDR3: CASSLRGWANVLTF. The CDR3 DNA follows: TGTGCCAGCAGTTTACGGGGGTGGGCCAACGTCCTGACTTTC.